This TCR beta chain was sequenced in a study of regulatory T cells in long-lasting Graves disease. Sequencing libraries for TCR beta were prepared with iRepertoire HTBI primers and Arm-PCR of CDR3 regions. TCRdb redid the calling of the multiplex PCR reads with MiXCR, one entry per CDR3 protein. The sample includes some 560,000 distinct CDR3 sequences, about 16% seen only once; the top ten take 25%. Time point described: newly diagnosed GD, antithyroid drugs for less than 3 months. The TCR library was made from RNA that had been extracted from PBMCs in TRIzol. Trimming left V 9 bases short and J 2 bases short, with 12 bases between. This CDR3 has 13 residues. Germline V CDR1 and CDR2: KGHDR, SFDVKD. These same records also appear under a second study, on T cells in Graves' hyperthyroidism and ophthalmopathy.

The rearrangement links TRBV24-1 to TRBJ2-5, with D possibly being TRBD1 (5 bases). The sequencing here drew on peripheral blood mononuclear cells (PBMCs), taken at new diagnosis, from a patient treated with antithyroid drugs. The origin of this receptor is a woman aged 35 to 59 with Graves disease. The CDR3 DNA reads TGTGCCACCGGGGATTCAGGGCAAGAGACCCAGTACTTC. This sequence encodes CATGDSGQETQYF.